Below, 18 T cell receptor beta chains from the same sample are listed, as sequenced in a study of OX40 agonist ivuxolimab in advanced cancers. Here immunoSEQ multiplex PCR was the method, and the copy in TCRdb shows in-frame clones only, minus some. Of about 82,000 clones detected, around 93% appear once; the ten largest clones hold over 8.5%. The sample consisted of CD4+ or CD8+ T cells sorted from blood, taken in a trial of the OX40 agonist ivuxolimab. These receptors all come from an adult with an advanced solid tumor such as melanoma, head and neck, liver or kidney cancer.

The chain has TRBV9 and TRBJ1-2, with D unresolved. The CDR3 has 17 residues. The V and J ends lost 0 bases and 0 bases respectively, with 15 bases between them. Germline assignment: CDR1 SGDLS and CDR2 YYNGEE. DNA of the CDR3: TGTGCCAGCAGCGTAGAAGCAGGAGGAGGCGCTAACTATGGCTACACCTTC. Translating it yields CASSVEAGGGANYGYTF.

This rearrangement joins TRBV5-6 to TRBJ2-2; tentatively, D is TRBD2 (6 bases). Germline loops: CDR1 SGHDT, CDR2 YYEEEE. There are 13 residues in the CDR3. V was trimmed by 4 bases and J by 10 bases, leaving 14 bases between them. The CDR3 is CASSRFGGEELFF. The CDR3 coding sequence is TGTGCCAGCAGCCGGTTCGGGGGTGAGGAGCTGTTTTTT.

This clone was observed a handful of times. The chain combines TRBV27 with TRBJ2-7; TRBD2 is a possible D gene (6 bases). Germline V CDR1 and CDR2: MNHEY, SMNVEV (reference sequence). Trimming cost V 4 bases and J 6 bases, with 10 bases left between them. The CDR3 loop spans 12 amino acids. The CDR3 DNA follows: TGTGCCAGCAGTTGGGACTTCTCCGAGCAGTACTTC. This gives the protein CASSWDFSEQYF.

V and J are TRBV6-4 and TRBJ2-1; maybe TRBD1 (5 bases). V lost 0 bases to trimming and J lost 1 base, with 7 bases between them. Germline V gene sequence: CDR1 MRHNA, CDR2 SNTAGT. The CDR3 length is 15 residues. CDR3: CASSDSAGSYNEQFF. CDR3 coding DNA: TGTGCCAGCAGTGACTCAGCAGGGTCCTACAATGAGCAGTTCTTC.

The CDR3 region has the DNA TGTGCCAGCAGCTGGGGACAGGGGCTTCGGGCCTACGAGCAGTACTTC. This codes for CASSWGQGLRAYEQYF. This chain connects TRBV5-8 to TRBJ2-7; 10 nucleotides match TRBD1. The J segment lost 2 bases and the V segment lost 3 bases, leaving 8 bases of the junction unmatched. Germline CDR1 SGHTS, CDR2 YDEGEE. The CDR3 runs to 16 residues.

V and J are TRBV7-8 and TRBJ2-1, with 13 bases that match TRBD2. Germline V gene lookup returns CDR1 SGHVS and CDR2 FQNEAQ. V gave up 4 bases and J gave up 7 bases; unmatched junction bases: 16. The CDR3 contains 19 residues. DNA for the CDR3: TGTGCCAGCAGCTGGGAACAGGGAACTAGCGGGGGGGCCTCGAATGAGCAGTTCTTC. Amino acids: CASSWEQGTSGGASNEQFF.

The CDR3 region is CATSGLDGINQPQHF. In DNA, the CDR3 is TGTGCCACCAGCGGACTCGACGGTATCAATCAGCCCCAGCATTTT. V gene TRBV15 combines with J gene TRBJ1-5; D is undetermined. V was shortened by 5 bases and J by 3 bases, with 14 bases between the two germline ends. Germline V gives CDR1 LNHNV, CDR2 YYDKDF (reference sequence). The CDR3 runs 15 residues.

The CDR3 is CATSRVPNVGLTTDTQYF. The CDR3 DNA is TGTGCCACCAGCAGAGTACCTAATGTGGGCCTCACCACAGATACGCAGTATTTT. This chain joins TRBV15 and TRBJ2-3; D not resolved. V lost 1 base and J 2 bases, leaving 19 bases between the germline ends. Germline V gene sequence: CDR1 LNHNV, CDR2 YYDKDF (reference sequence). The CDR3 is 18 amino acids.

The chain uses TRBV4-2 and TRBJ1-2; D is undetermined. V gave up 3 bases and J gave up 4 bases, with 9 bases separating them. Germline CDR1 is LGHNA and CDR2 is YNFKEQ. CDR3 size: 13 residues. The DNA for the CDR3 is TGTGCCAGCAGCCACTCGGACGGCTATGGCTACACCTTC. Its translation is CASSHSDGYGYTF.

This clone was seen a single time. The gene calls are TRBV7-6 and TRBJ1-4, with D possibly TRBD1 on 5 matching bases. Germline loops: CDR1 SGHVS, CDR2 FNYEAQ. The V end lost 2 bases, the J end lost 4 bases, and 11 bases lay between the germline ends. The CDR3 length is 15 residues. The CDR3: CASSLRRGGNEKLFF. The CDR3 DNA follows: TGTGCCAGCAGCTTAAGAAGGGGAGGTAATGAAAAACTGTTTTTT.

V usage is TRBV2 and J usage is TRBJ1-1; maybe TRBD1 (5 bases). The CDR3 covers 12 residues. The germline V and J ends were trimmed by 6 bases and 3 bases, with 8 bases remaining between them. CDR1 SNHLY and CDR2 FYNNEI come from the germline V gene. The CDR3 loop reads CASRGGYTEAFF. The CDR3 DNA reads as TGTGCCAGCAGGGGGGGGTACACTGAAGCTTTCTTT. Based on the CDR3 plus reference TRBV2 and TRBJ1-1, the full variable domain is EPEVTQTPSHQVTQMGQEVILRCVPISNHLYFYWYRQILGQKVEFLVSFYNNEISEKSEIFDDQFSVERPDGSNFTLKIRSTKLEDSAMYFCASRGGYTEAFFGQGTRLTVV.

V usage is TRBV4-1 and J usage is TRBJ1-1, with a tentative D call TRBD1 (5 bases). Germline values: CDR1 MGHRA, CDR2 YSYEKL. The CDR3 consists of 13 residues. Between the trimmed V and J ends, which lost 1 base and 10 bases, there was a span of 13 bases. Here the CDR3 reads CASSQGQGKGAFF. The CDR3 coding sequence is TGCGCCAGCAGCCAAGGGCAGGGTAAAGGAGCTTTCTTT.

This chain uses TRBV11-2 with TRBJ2-7; D not resolved. The CDR3 spans 12 residues. The germline gives CDR1 SGHAT, CDR2 FQNNGV. Trimming took 1 base from V and 5 from J, leaving 6 bases between them. The chain's CDR3 is CASSLGHHEQYF. In DNA, the CDR3 is TGTGCCAGCAGCTTAGGCCACCACGAGCAGTACTTC. The complete variable domain, with remaining parts taken from reference TRBV11-2 and TRBJ2-7, reads EAGVAQSPRYKIIEKRQSVAFWCNPISGHATLYWYQQILGQGPKLLIQFQNNGVVDDSQLPKDRFSAERLKGVDSTLKIQPAKLEDSAVYLCASSLGHHEQYFGPGTRLTVT.

This chain joins TRBV2 and TRBJ2-7; D not resolved. The CDR3 sequence is 14 residues long. Germline V gives CDR1 SNHLY, CDR2 FYNNEI. V lost 2 bases and J 0 bases, leaving 8 bases between the germline ends. CDR3 DNA: TGTGCCAGCAGTGAAATCGGCAGCTCCTACGAGCAGTACTTC. It is translated as CASSEIGSSYEQYF.

V gene TRBV10-3 combines with J gene TRBJ2-3; 8 bases match TRBD2. Germline V lookup: CDR1 ENHRY, CDR2 SYGVKD. Losses at the gene ends were 2 bases for V and 4 bases for J; bases not matched to a gene: 5. The CDR3 extends over 15 amino acids. The CDR3 region is CAISERSGGSDTQYF. The CDR3 DNA sequence: TGTGCCATCAGTGAGCGCAGCGGGGGATCAGATACGCAGTATTTT.

Comments on this clone: The sample carries other DNA sequences with the same CDR3. The chain's CDR3 is CASSPGQGYEQYF. Written as DNA, the CDR3 is TGTGCCAGCAGCCCCGGACAGGGGTACGAGCAGTACTTC. The chain links TRBV7-9 to TRBJ2-7; 9 nucleotides align to TRBD1. V was clipped by 5 bases and J by 4 bases; unmatched bases: 3. This CDR3 contains 13 residues. Per germline, CDR1 SEHNR and CDR2 FQNEAQ (reference sequence).

The chain has TRBV25-1 and TRBJ2-1; 10 bases agree with TRBD2. There are 15 residues in the CDR3. CDR1 and CDR2 (germline): MGHDK, SYGVNS. Germline trimming cut 6 bases from V and 4 bases from J; bases unmatched to any gene: 6. This chain's CDR3 is CASSGTSATYNEQFF. The CDR3 DNA reads as TGTGCCAGCAGCGGGACTAGCGCAACGTACAATGAGCAGTTCTTC. The whole variable domain, remainder taken from reference TRBV25-1 and TRBJ2-1, is EADIYQTPRYLVIGTGKKITLECSQTMGHDKMYWYQQDPGMELHLIHYSYGVNSTEKGDLSSESTVSRIRTEHFPLTLESARPSHTSQYLCASSGTSATYNEQFFGPGTRLTVL.

The gene calls are TRBV7-9 and TRBJ1-1, with D tentatively TRBD1 (5 bases). Germline V gene lookup returns CDR1 SEHNR and CDR2 FQNEAQ (reference sequence). V was cut by 4 bases and J by 4 bases, with 13 bases left in between. CDR3 length: 14 amino acids. The CDR3 nucleotides read TGTGCCAGCAGCTGGAACGGGGGAGGCACTGAAGCTTTCTTT. Its protein is CASSWNGGGTEAFF.